Each of the 5 T cell receptor beta chains below was sequenced from the same sample in a study of CD8 T cells in ankylosing spondylitis. Findings and limits, study-wide: Apparently characteristic of ankylosing spondylitis blood was a TCR beta motif (roughly eight highly homologous variants).

TCRdb re-called the 5' RACE reads through MiXCR, storing one row per CDR3 protein. The sample shows approximately 140,000 distinct CDR3 sequences, 15% to 20% of them seen only once. Their specific antigens are unknown. Sequencing used blood, either unsorted or a sorted T cell fraction (not recorded which). The receptors stem from a male donor with ankylosing spondylitis.

V gene TRBV7-9 combines with J gene TRBJ2-2; unclear D gene. The CDR3 covers 15 residues. The ends were cut back, 1 base at V and 0 bases at J, with 6 bases in the middle. Germline V gene lookup returns CDR1 SEHNR and CDR2 FQNEAQ (reference sequence). The chain's CDR3 is CASSLGISNTGELFF. The CDR3 region has the DNA TGTGCCAGCAGCTTAGGCATATCGAACACCGGGGAGCTGTTTTTT.

The genes are TRBV20-1 and TRBJ1-1, with a tentative D call TRBD1 (5 bases). The CDR3 consists of 15 residues. Per the germline V gene, CDR1 is DFQATT and CDR2 is SNEGSKA (reference sequence). Trimming stripped 6 bases from V and 3 bases from J, with 20 bases between. The CDR3 DNA sequence: TGCAGTGCCTCAGCTGGGGCTCCGTCCTACACTGAAGCTTTCTTT. Encoded protein: CSASAGAPSYTEAFF.

This clonotype was seen once. The chain carries TRBV7-8 and TRBJ2-1, with 10 bases matching TRBD2. From germline, CDR1 is SGHVS and CDR2 FQNEAQ. The CDR3 runs 16 residues. V dropped 0 bases and J dropped 9; count of bases not matched to a gene: 8. CDR3 loop: CASSLAGLAGDGEQFF. DNA for the CDR3: TGTGCCAGCAGCTTAGCAGGGCTAGCGGGAGATGGTGAGCAGTTCTTC.

There are a few counts of this clonotype. This chain joins TRBV29-1 and TRBJ2-7, with D maybe TRBD2 (7 bases). CDR1 is SQVTM, CDR2 ANQGSEA, per germline. V was shortened by 5 bases and J by 0 bases, with 11 bases between the two germline ends. The CDR3 is made up of 13 amino acids. This CDR3 reads CSVRGGDSYEQYF. The CDR3 DNA reads TGCAGCGTTCGAGGGGGGGACTCCTACGAGCAGTACTTC.

In its sample, this clonotype was seen a few times. The V gene is TRBV7-9, the J gene TRBJ2-7; TRBD1 might be the D (7 bases). Trimming cost V 5 bases and J 6 bases, with 20 bases left between them. The CDR3 runs 15 residues. Germline V gene lookup returns CDR1 SEHNR and CDR2 FQNEAQ (reference sequence). As DNA, the CDR3 is TGTGCCAGCAGCAAGGGGCTTAACAGGGGAGGCGAGCAGTACTTC. Its protein is CASSKGLNRGGEQYF.